The following is a TCR beta chain sequence with its context. Its specificity is unknown. With a much larger clone just one base away, this may be a read error. Regions amplified from RNA transcripts were the TCR beta CDR3 regions. TCR CDR3 underwent first-round RT-PCR with the HTBI primer set. From the multiplex PCR reads, TCRdb called clonotypes with MiXCR, one entry per CDR3 protein. The sample carries about 210,000 distinct CDR3 sequences, more than 15% recorded once. This entry belongs to a study of T cells in Graves' hyperthyroidism and ophthalmopathy. Findings of the study overall: Most thyroid clonotypes that were expanded above 0.001 also turned up in blood.

The CDR3 is made up of 15 amino acids. Germline V gene sequence: CDR1 KGHSH, CDR2 LQKENI. The sequencing input was blood. The clonotype originates from a man aged 50 to 60 with Graves' hyperthyroidism. The rearrangement uses TRBV18 and TRBJ2-2; D ambiguous. CDR3 DNA: TGTGCCAACTCACCAGTGCCTGGCGACACCGGGGAGCTGTTTTTT. This sequence encodes CANSPVPGDTGELFF.